This T cell receptor (beta chain) was observed in a study of T cells in localized non-small cell lung cancer. Using immunoSEQ multiplex PCR, the repertoire was profiled, and TCRdb retains in-frame clones only, with some absent. This sample has 15,000 to 25,000 clones, with around nine tenths found just once. Concerning this clone itself: The antigen is not known.

The study, taken as a whole, reports: Uninvolved adjacent lung showed the highest T cell clonality, exceeding tumor. Density of T cells in blood, when higher, went with longer overall survival.

Between the trimmed V and J ends, which lost 2 bases and 4 bases, there was a span of 14 bases. Germline V gives CDR1 MNHNY, CDR2 SVGAGI (reference sequence). The CDR3 has 15 residues. The material sequenced was peripheral blood, taken before any cancer treatment. The clonotype comes from an older male donor with stage I squamous cell lung carcinoma. J is TRBJ1-1 and V is TRBV6-6, with D possibly matching TRBD1 (5 bases). The CDR3 loop reads CASSYDSPRGTEAFF. DNA of the CDR3: TGTGCCAGCAGTTACGACAGCCCTAGGGGCACTGAAGCTTTCTTT.